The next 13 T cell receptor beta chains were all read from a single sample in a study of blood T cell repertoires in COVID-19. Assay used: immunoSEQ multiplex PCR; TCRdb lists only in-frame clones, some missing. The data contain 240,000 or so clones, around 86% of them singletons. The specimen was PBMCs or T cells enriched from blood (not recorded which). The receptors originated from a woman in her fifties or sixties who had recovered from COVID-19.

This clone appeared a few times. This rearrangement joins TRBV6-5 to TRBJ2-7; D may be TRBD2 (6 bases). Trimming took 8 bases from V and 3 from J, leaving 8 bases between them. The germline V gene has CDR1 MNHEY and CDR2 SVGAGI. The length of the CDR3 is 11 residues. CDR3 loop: CASGRGYEQYF. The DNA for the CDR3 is TGTGCCAGCGGGCGGGGCTACGAGCAGTACTTC.

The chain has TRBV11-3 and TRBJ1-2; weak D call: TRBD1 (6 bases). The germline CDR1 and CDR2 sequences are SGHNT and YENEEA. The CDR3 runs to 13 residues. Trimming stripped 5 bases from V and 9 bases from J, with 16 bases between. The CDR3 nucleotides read TGTGCCAGCAGCCGGCTCACAGGGTCTAGCTACACCTTC. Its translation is CASSRLTGSSYTF. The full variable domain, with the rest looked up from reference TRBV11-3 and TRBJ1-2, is EAGVVQSPRYKIIEKKQPVAFWCNPISGHNTLYWYLQNLGQGPELLIRYENEEAVDDSQLPKDRFSAERLKGVDSTLKIQPAELGDSAVYLCASSRLTGSSYTFGSGTRLTVV.

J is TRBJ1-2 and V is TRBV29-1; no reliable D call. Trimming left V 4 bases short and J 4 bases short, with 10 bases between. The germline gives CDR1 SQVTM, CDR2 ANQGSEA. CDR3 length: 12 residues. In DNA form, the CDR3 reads TGCAGCGTTGTCTTCGGCGGCTATGGCTACACCTTC. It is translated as CSVVFGGYGYTF.

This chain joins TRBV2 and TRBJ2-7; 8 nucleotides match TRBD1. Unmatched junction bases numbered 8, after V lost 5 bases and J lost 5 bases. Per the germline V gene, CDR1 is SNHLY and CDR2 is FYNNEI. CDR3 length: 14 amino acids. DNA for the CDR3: TGTGCCAGCAGTCCCCGACAGGGGATCCACGAGCAGTACTTC. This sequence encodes CASSPRQGIHEQYF.

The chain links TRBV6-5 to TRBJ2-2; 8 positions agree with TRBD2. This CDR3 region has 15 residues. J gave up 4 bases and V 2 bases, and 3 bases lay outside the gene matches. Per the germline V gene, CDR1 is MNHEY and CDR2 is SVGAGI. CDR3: CASSYLGGGTGELFF. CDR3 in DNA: TGTGCCAGCAGTTACCTCGGGGGGGGCACCGGGGAGCTGTTTTTT.

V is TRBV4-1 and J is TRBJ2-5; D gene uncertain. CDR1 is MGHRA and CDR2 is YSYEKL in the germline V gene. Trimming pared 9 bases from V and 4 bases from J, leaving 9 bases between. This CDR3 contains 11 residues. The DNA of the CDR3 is TGCGCCAGTAGATTTGGAGAGACCCAGTACTTC. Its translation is CASRFGETQYF.

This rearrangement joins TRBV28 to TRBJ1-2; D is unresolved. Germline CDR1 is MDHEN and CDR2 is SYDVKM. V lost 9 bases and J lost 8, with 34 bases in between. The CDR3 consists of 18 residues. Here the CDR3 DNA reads TGTGCCAGTAAGAGGTTAGGGTCGGGGAGACGAGATGTTTTCGGCTACACCTTC. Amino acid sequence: CASKRLGSGRRDVFGYTF.

The CDR3 is CASSLTAGANVLTF. In DNA form, the CDR3 reads TGTGCCAGCAGTTTGACAGCTGGGGCCAACGTCCTGACTTTC. V gene TRBV6-5 combines with J gene TRBJ2-6, with D possibly being TRBD1 (5 bases). Trimming took off 4 bases at V and 2 bases at J, with 6 bases between the two ends. The germline V gene has CDR1 MNHEY and CDR2 SVGAGI. CDR3 length: 14 residues.

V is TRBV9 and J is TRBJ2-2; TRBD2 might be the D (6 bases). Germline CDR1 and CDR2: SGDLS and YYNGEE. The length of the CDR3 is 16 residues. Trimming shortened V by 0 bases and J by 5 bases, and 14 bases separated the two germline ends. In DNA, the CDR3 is TGTGCCAGCAGCGTAGCTGATAGCGGAAAGACCGGGGAGCTGTTTTTT. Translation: CASSVADSGKTGELFF.

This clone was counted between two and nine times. The CDR3 protein is CASSSRTSGGINDGELFF. CDR3 nucleotides: TGTGCCAGCAGCTCGAGAACTAGCGGGGGGATAAATGACGGGGAGCTGTTTTTT. The chain carries TRBV11-2 and TRBJ2-2; 12 bases fit TRBD2. The germline gives CDR1 SGHAT, CDR2 FQNNGV. The CDR3 is 18 residues long. V gave up 4 bases and J gave up 7 bases; unmatched junction bases: 13.

This CDR3 is CASTLTGVNSPLHF. The CDR3 DNA reads as TGTGCCAGCACCCTGACAGGGGTCAATTCACCCCTCCACTTT. The J gene is TRBJ1-6, the V gene TRBV6-5; 8 bases agree with TRBD1. This CDR3 is built from 14 residues. Germline CDR1 and CDR2: MNHEY and SVGAGI. Germline trimming cut 7 bases from V and 7 bases from J; bases unmatched to any gene: 6.

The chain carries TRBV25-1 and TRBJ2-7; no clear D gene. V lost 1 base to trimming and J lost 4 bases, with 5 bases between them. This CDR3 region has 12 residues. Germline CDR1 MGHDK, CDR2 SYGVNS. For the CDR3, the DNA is TGTGCCAGCAGTGAATTCGGGTACGAGCAGTACTTC. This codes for CASSEFGYEQYF.

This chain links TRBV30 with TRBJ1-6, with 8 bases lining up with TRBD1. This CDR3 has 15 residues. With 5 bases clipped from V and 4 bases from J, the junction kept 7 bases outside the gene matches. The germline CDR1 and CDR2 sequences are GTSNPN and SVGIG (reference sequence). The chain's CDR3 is CAWDRGVFYNSPLHF. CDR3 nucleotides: TGTGCCTGGGACAGGGGAGTTTTTTATAATTCACCCCTCCACTTT.